This T cell receptor beta chain was found in a study of cytomegalovirus exposure and HLA in healthy donors. Study-wide points: A missense DCLRE1C variant was associated with V- and J-gene trimming of TCR beta chains in a later analysis, and an independent cohort replicated the association.

Researchers ran the PCR with 60 Vbeta and 13 Jbeta primers. Sequencing was performed with immunoSEQ multiplex PCR; in TCRdb, only in-frame clones are kept and a portion is missing. This table has about 130,000 clones, about 76% appearing once. Concerning this clone itself: Antigen unknown.

V lost 8 bases to trimming and J lost 3 bases; unmatched junction nucleotides: 9. Germline assignment: CDR1 MNHNS and CDR2 SASEGT. CDR3 length equals 15 residues. The TCR sequence derives from a man aged 40-55 years in good health and CMV-seropositive. V is TRBV6-1 and J is TRBJ1-5, with 8 bases matching TRBD1. The sequencing sample was made of PBMCs. The CDR3 sequence is CASEPSGGFNQPQHF. In DNA form, the CDR3 reads TGTGCCAGCGAACCTTCAGGGGGCTTCAATCAGCCCCAGCATTTT.